One sample yielded the 32 T cell receptor beta chains listed below, sequenced in a study of beta chain features in type 1 diabetes. Sequencing targeted expressed TCRB transcripts, as all isolated RNA had been reverse transcribed. TCRdb's table, derived via immunoSEQ multiplex PCR, lists solely in-frame clones and lacks some. The profile shows under 900,000 clones, about a sixth of them singletons. Sequencing was carried out using naive CD4+ T cells from blood. The receptors were gathered from a woman aged 18-30 years in good health.

This clone has more than one count but fewer than ten. The chain links TRBV2 to TRBJ1-5; TRBD1 agrees at 7 bases. Losses at the gene ends were 7 bases for V and 3 bases for J; bases not matched to a gene: 6. The germline V gene encodes CDR1 SNHLY and CDR2 FYNNEI. The length of the CDR3 is 14 residues. CDR3 DNA: TGTGCCAGCAAACCGGGACAGCACAATCAGCCCCAGCATTTT. Protein: CASKPGQHNQPQHF.

V gene TRBV29-1 combines with J gene TRBJ1-1; a weak D match, TRBD1 (5 bases). The CDR3 has 14 amino acids. The germline CDR1 and CDR2 sequences are SQVTM and ANQGSEA. V was shortened by 2 bases and J by 3 bases, with 13 bases between the two germline ends. The CDR3 sequence: CSVESGTLDTEAFF. DNA for the CDR3: TGCAGCGTTGAATCGGGGACTCTAGACACTGAAGCTTTCTTT.

This chain links TRBV5-4 with TRBJ2-5, with a tentative D call TRBD1 (6 bases). The germline V and J ends were trimmed by 4 bases and 7 bases, with 11 bases remaining between them. Germline CDR1 and CDR2: SGHNT and YYREEE (reference sequence). The length of the CDR3 is 12 residues. The CDR3 protein is CASSGDTLTQYF. The CDR3 bases are TGTGCCAGCAGCGGGGACACACTGACCCAGTACTTC.

This clone was seen a few times. The rearrangement links TRBV7-2 to TRBJ1-2, with D perhaps TRBD1 (5 bases). The CDR3 covers 15 residues. Looked up from germline, CDR1 is SGHTA and CDR2 is FQGNSA. Between the trimmed V and J ends, which lost 0 bases and 3 bases, there was a span of 11 bases. Here the CDR3 reads CASSLAGVPYYGYTF. DNA of the CDR3: TGTGCCAGCAGCTTAGCGGGGGTACCGTACTATGGCTACACCTTC. The whole variable domain, remainder taken from reference TRBV7-2 and TRBJ1-2, is GAGVSQSPSNKVTEKGKDVELRCDPISGHTALYWYRQSLGQGLEFLIYFQGNSAPDKSGLPSDRFSAERTGGSVSTLTIQRTQQEDSAVYLCASSLAGVPYYGYTFGSGTRLTVV.

This clone was picked up a small number of times. The chain couples TRBV28 to TRBJ2-7, with no clear D. This CDR3 comprises 11 residues. The germline V gene encodes CDR1 MDHEN and CDR2 SYDVKM. Trimming left V 2 bases short and J 9 bases short, with 8 bases between. Here the CDR3 reads CASSLRWAQYF. In DNA form, the CDR3 reads TGTGCCAGCAGTTTACGGTGGGCGCAGTACTTC.

This clone turned up a few times. The CDR3 spells CASSSGTFNTGELFF. CDR3 DNA sequence: TGTGCCAGCAGCTCGGGGACTTTCAACACCGGGGAGCTGTTTTTT. The chain joins TRBV7-9 to TRBJ2-2, with D possibly matching TRBD2 (6 bases). Germline V lookup: CDR1 SEHNR, CDR2 FQNEAQ (reference sequence). Trimming stripped 4 bases from V and 2 bases from J, with 11 bases between. The CDR3 is made up of 15 amino acids. Full variable domain (remainder filled in from reference TRBV7-9 and TRBJ2-2): DTGVSQNPRHKITKRGQNVTFRCDPISEHNRLYWYRQTLGQGPEFLTYFQNEAQLEKSRLLSDRFSAERPKGSFSTLEIQRTEQGDSAMYLCASSSGTFNTGELFFGEGSRLTVL.

This clone turned up a few times. This sequence joins TRBV2 and TRBJ2-2; D unresolved. V dropped 2 bases and J dropped 4 bases, with 14 bases sitting between them. Germline V CDR1 and CDR2: SNHLY, FYNNEI. This CDR3 is 16 amino acids long. The DNA of the CDR3 is TGTGCCAGCAGTGAAAAACGGCCGGATTCCACCGGGGAGCTGTTTTTT. It yields the protein CASSEKRPDSTGELFF.

The V and J genes are TRBV5-1 and TRBJ2-7; TRBD2 is a possible D gene (5 bases). The CDR3 spans 13 residues. The germline V gene has CDR1 SGHRS and CDR2 YFSETQ. Deletions cut 2 bases from V and 4 bases from J, with 10 bases between. The CDR3 sequence is CASSLYEGYEQYF. Here the CDR3 DNA reads TGCGCCAGCAGCTTATACGAGGGTTACGAGCAGTACTTC.

The J gene is TRBJ2-3, the V gene TRBV4-3; 10 bases align to TRBD2. The germline gives CDR1 LGHNA, CDR2 YSLEER. The CDR3 extends over 18 amino acids. The trim removed 0 bases at V and 3 bases at J, leaving 9 bases unmatched. This CDR3 is CASSQEAASGSMTDTQYF. The CDR3 DNA reads TGCGCCAGCAGCCAAGAGGCGGCTAGCGGGAGTATGACAGATACGCAGTATTTT.

The CDR3 nucleotides read TGTGCCAGTAGTATAATCGGGCCAGGGAGGACTGAAGCTTTCTTT. Protein: CASSIIGPGRTEAFF. This chain links TRBV19 with TRBJ1-1; a possible D gene is TRBD1 (5 bases). The V gene lost 2 bases and the J gene lost 5 bases, with 15 bases spanning the gap. CDR3 length: 15 amino acids. Germline CDR1 and CDR2: LNHDA and SQIVND (reference sequence).

This chain connects TRBV7-8 to TRBJ2-2; maybe TRBD2 (7 bases). Between the trimmed V and J ends, which lost 6 bases and 7 bases, there was a span of 27 bases. Germline CDR1 and CDR2: SGHVS and FQNEAQ. The CDR3 is 18 amino acids. CDR3 nucleotide sequence: TGTGCCAGCAGTCGAAAATGGGCGGGGGCCCAGCAGATCGGGGAGCTGTTTTTT. This encodes CASSRKWAGAQQIGELFF. Full variable domain (rest looked up from reference TRBV7-8 and TRBJ2-2): GAGVSQSPRYKVAKRGQDVALRCDPISGHVSLFWYQQALGQGPEFLTYFQNEAQLDKSGLPSDRFFAERPEGSVSTLKIQRTQQEDSAVYLCASSRKWAGAQQIGELFFGEGSRLTVL.

In this sample, this clone turned up a few times. V usage is TRBV15 and J usage is TRBJ2-5; D uncertain. Germline loops: CDR1 LNHNV, CDR2 YYDKDF (reference sequence). The CDR3 is 14 amino acids. V was pared by 1 base and J by 5 bases, with 11 bases between. CDR3 region: CATSRVPARETQYF. CDR3 bases: TGTGCCACCAGCAGAGTCCCAGCGCGGGAGACCCAGTACTTC.

This clone came up a few times. The rearrangement links TRBV15 to TRBJ2-1, with 7 bases identical to TRBD2. V gave up 0 bases and J gave up 4 bases; unmatched junction bases: 9. The CDR3 is made up of 17 amino acids. CDR1 and CDR2 (germline): LNHNV, YYDKDF (reference sequence). The CDR3, as DNA: TGTGCCACCAGCAGAGATATTGCGGCGGGAGATTACAATGAGCAGTTCTTC. Protein: CATSRDIAAGDYNEQFF.

In its sample, this clone was seen a few times. The genes are TRBV7-6 and TRBJ2-2, with TRBD2 identical over 12 bases. V shed 5 bases, J shed 8 bases, and the junction held 18 bases outside the gene matches. The CDR3 extends over 19 amino acids. CDR1 and CDR2 (germline): SGHVS, FNYEAQ. The CDR3 region is CASSVIEQKLAGGSGELFF. DNA for the CDR3: TGTGCCAGCAGCGTAATCGAGCAGAAACTAGCGGGAGGATCGGGGGAGCTGTTTTTT.

J is TRBJ2-5 and V is TRBV7-9; D possibly corresponds to TRBD1 (6 bases). V gave up 5 bases and J gave up 4 bases, with 8 bases separating them. Germline V gene data show CDR1 as SEHNR and CDR2 as FQNEAQ (reference sequence). The CDR3 loop spans 12 amino acids. CDR3 residues: CASSGRGETQYF. CDR3 DNA: TGTGCCAGCAGCGGCAGGGGAGAGACCCAGTACTTC.

The chain couples TRBV5-4 to TRBJ2-5; possibly TRBD1 for D (6 bases). The germline V gene has CDR1 SGHNT and CDR2 YYREEE (reference sequence). V was shortened by 4 bases and J by 4 bases, with 11 bases between the two germline ends. The length of the CDR3 is 13 residues. CDR3 bases: TGTGCCAGCAGCCCGACAGGATCAGAGACCCAGTACTTC. Its translation: CASSPTGSETQYF.

The V call is TRBV7-6, the J call TRBJ2-3; either TRBD1 or TRBD2 may supply D (5 bases each). This CDR3 is built from 14 residues. Germline V lookup: CDR1 SGHVS, CDR2 FNYEAQ. V was trimmed by 5 bases and J by 1 base, leaving 10 bases between them. CDR3 sequence reads: CASSPPGRTDTQYF. The CDR3 DNA reads TGTGCCAGCAGCCCTCCGGGACGCACAGATACGCAGTATTTT.

This clone was observed a handful of times. This chain joins TRBV13 and TRBJ2-5, with unresolved D. In germline, CDR1 is PRHDT, CDR2 FYEKMQ (reference sequence). This CDR3 spans 14 amino acids. V gave up 4 bases and J gave up 6 bases, with 15 bases separating them. CDR3 region: CASSSRDALKTQYF. The CDR3 DNA reads as TGTGCCAGCAGCTCCCGCGACGCTCTAAAGACCCAGTACTTC.

This clone was seen only a few times. The chain is built from TRBV6-5 and TRBJ1-1; 7 bases are a match to TRBD1. J was trimmed by 3 bases and V by 4 bases; bases with no gene match: 11. The germline gives CDR1 MNHEY, CDR2 SVGAGI. The CDR3 spans 16 residues. The CDR3 loop is CASSSGGGAVDTEAFF. The CDR3 DNA follows: TGTGCCAGCAGTTCCGGAGGGGGCGCCGTGGACACTGAAGCTTTCTTT.

The V and J genes are TRBV11-2 and TRBJ2-3, with 8 bases identical to TRBD2. V lost 4 bases to trimming and J lost 6 bases; unmatched junction nucleotides: 9. The CDR3 is 15 residues long. CDR1 is SGHAT, CDR2 FQNNGV, per germline. The CDR3 reads CASSSPGTRADTQYF. The CDR3 DNA reads as TGTGCCAGCAGCTCGCCCGGGACTAGAGCGGATACGCAGTATTTT.

V and J are TRBV28 and TRBJ2-7, with 9 bases aligning to TRBD2. Per germline, CDR1 MDHEN and CDR2 SYDVKM. This CDR3 has 15 amino acids. J was trimmed by 3 bases and V by 2 bases; bases with no gene match: 5. In DNA form, the CDR3 reads TGTGCCAGCAGTTTAAAGTCTAGCGGGAACTACGAGCAGTACTTC. Its translation: CASSLKSSGNYEQYF.

This clone appeared a few times. The gene calls are TRBV11-2 and TRBJ1-2; possibly TRBD1 for D (5 bases). CDR3 length: 15 residues. V lost 1 base and J lost 2, with 11 bases in between. CDR1 and CDR2 from the germline V gene are SGHAT and FQNNGV. CDR3 DNA: TGTGCCAGCAGCTTAGCCCGGACACAAAACTATGGCTACACCTTC. It codes for CASSLARTQNYGYTF.

The V and J genes are TRBV9 and TRBJ1-2; D is unresolved. Deletions cut 4 bases from V and 7 bases from J, with 17 bases between. The CDR3 spans 14 residues. Looked up from germline, CDR1 is SGDLS and CDR2 is YYNGEE. The DNA for the CDR3 is TGTGCCAGCAGCCCCCAAGCGGGTTGGAGTGGCTACACCTTC. Its translation: CASSPQAGWSGYTF.

This clone was found a few times. This rearrangement joins TRBV29-1 to TRBJ2-5; D is perhaps TRBD2 (6 bases). The length of the CDR3 is 13 residues. The V end was cut by 3 bases, the J end by 11 bases, with 19 bases between. Germline values: CDR1 SQVTM, CDR2 ANQGSEA. In nucleotides, the CDR3 is TGCAGCGTTGACGGGAGCCGCCTGGGGGAGCAGTACTTC. Translating gives CSVDGSRLGEQYF.

The chain combines TRBV13 with TRBJ1-1; no definite D call. CDR3 length equals 14 residues. CDR1 and CDR2 from the germline V gene are PRHDT and FYEKMQ (reference sequence). Trimming took off 5 bases at V and 2 bases at J, with 12 bases between the two ends. The CDR3 loop reads CASSIGRPNTEAFF. CDR3 bases: TGTGCCAGCAGCATTGGGAGGCCTAACACTGAAGCTTTCTTT.

This clone was detected only a few times. V and J are TRBV7-2 and TRBJ2-3; 8 bases match TRBD2. The junction had 7 bases not matched to a gene; V was cut back by 4 bases and J by 1 base. The germline gives CDR1 SGHTA, CDR2 FQGNSA. The CDR3 runs to 16 residues. CDR3 amino acids: CASSWVSGKGTDTQYF. CDR3 nucleotides: TGTGCCAGCAGCTGGGTTAGCGGGAAGGGCACAGATACGCAGTATTTT.

There are a few counts of this clone. The chain combines TRBV7-2 with TRBJ2-5; TRBD1 agrees at 7 bases. The CDR3 is made up of 13 amino acids. The germline V gene encodes CDR1 SGHTA and CDR2 FQGNSA. V was clipped by 5 bases and J by 4 bases; unmatched bases: 4. CDR3 loop: CASSVGTVETQYF. The CDR3 DNA sequence: TGTGCCAGCAGCGTAGGGACAGTAGAGACCCAGTACTTC.

The chain links TRBV10-3 to TRBJ2-3; 11 bases align to TRBD2. The CDR3 has 16 residues. V was clipped by 11 bases and J by 9 bases; unmatched bases: 19. Germline CDR1 and CDR2: ENHRY and SYGVKD. In DNA, the CDR3 is TGTGCCGTCGGGGGGACTAGCGGACTGTCAGGGGGGACGCAGTATTTT. This translates into CAVGGTSGLSGGTQYF.

The chain is built from TRBV2 and TRBJ2-1; TRBD2 matches 8 bases. Per germline, CDR1 SNHLY and CDR2 FYNNEI. CDR3 length equals 15 residues. The trim removed 6 bases at V and 7 bases at J, leaving 11 bases unmatched. The chain's CDR3 is CASSLAGGKSNEQFF. DNA of the CDR3: TGTGCCAGCAGCCTAGCGGGCGGAAAGTCGAATGAGCAGTTCTTC. The entire variable domain, with the rest obtained from reference TRBV2 and TRBJ2-1, is as follows: EPEVTQTPSHQVTQMGQEVILRCVPISNHLYFYWYRQILGQKVEFLVSFYNNEISEKSEIFDDQFSVERPDGSNFTLKIRSTKLEDSAMYFCASSLAGGKSNEQFFGPGTRLTVL.

The chain combines TRBV7-8 with TRBJ2-1; possibly TRBD2 for D (6 bases). CDR3 length equals 16 residues. Deletions cut 1 base from V and 3 bases from J, with 13 bases between. The V gene's germline CDR1 is SGHVS and CDR2 FQNEAQ. CDR3: CASSLGRDALYNEQFF. The CDR3 region has the DNA TGTGCCAGCAGCTTAGGGAGGGACGCGCTCTACAATGAGCAGTTCTTC.

This chain uses TRBV28 with TRBJ2-7; 10 bases fit TRBD2. Trimming cost V 6 bases and J 1 base; bases outside gene matches: 6. This CDR3 has 15 residues. CDR1 and CDR2 from the germline V gene are MDHEN and SYDVKM. The CDR3 is CASSPSGSRSYEQYF. Written as DNA, the CDR3 is TGTGCCAGCAGCCCTAGCGGGAGCCGATCCTACGAGCAGTACTTC.

A remark on this clone: Other nucleotide sequences from this sample produce the same CDR3. V usage is TRBV4-2 and J usage is TRBJ2-1; 9 bases line up with TRBD2. Germline values: CDR1 LGHNA, CDR2 YNFKEQ. J was trimmed by 7 bases and V by 3 bases; bases with no gene match: 13. The length of the CDR3 is 17 residues. CDR3 in DNA: TGTGCCAGCAGCCAGCCGAATAGCGGGAGCCGGGGTAATGAGCAGTTCTTC. Translation: CASSQPNSGSRGNEQFF.